Shown below are 13 T cell receptor beta chains from a single sample sequenced in a study of cytomegalovirus exposure and HLA in healthy donors. Repertoires were generated with immunoSEQ multiplex PCR, while TCRdb's copy carries only in-frame clones and drops some. The sample contains some 260,000 clones, 87% of which appear only once. The sequenced material came from PBMCs. The receptors derive from a man aged 18 to 30 in good health and CMV-seropositive.

Only a few counts were recorded for this clone. The chain combines TRBV2 with TRBJ1-2; D gene uncertain. Germline V gene lookup returns CDR1 SNHLY and CDR2 FYNNEI. The CDR3 extends over 13 amino acids. Trimming shortened V by 7 bases and J by 8 bases, and 17 bases separated the two germline ends. The CDR3 DNA sequence: TGTGCCAGCATGGTAGGGCTATATGACGGCTACACCTTC. It yields the protein CASMVGLYDGYTF. Looking up the rest from reference TRBV2 and TRBJ1-2 gives the full variable domain: EPEVTQTPSHQVTQMGQEVILRCVPISNHLYFYWYRQILGQKVEFLVSFYNNEISEKSEIFDDQFSVERPDGSNFTLKIRSTKLEDSAMYFCASMVGLYDGYTFGSGTRLTVV.

The CDR3 DNA is TGTGCCACCAGCGGACCGGGACGCAAGACTGGAAACACCATATATTTT. Encoded protein: CATSGPGRKTGNTIYF. This sequence joins TRBV15 and TRBJ1-3; perhaps TRBD1 as D (5 bases). V gave up 5 bases and J gave up 2 bases, with 16 bases separating them. CDR1 LNHNV and CDR2 YYDKDF come from the germline V gene (reference sequence). The length of the CDR3 is 16 residues.

The chain joins TRBV18 to TRBJ1-1; D not certain. Deletions cut 4 bases from V and 3 bases from J, with 9 bases between. The CDR3 is made up of 13 amino acids. Germline V gene sequence: CDR1 KGHSH, CDR2 LQKENI. CDR3 bases: TGTGCCAGCTCACTTTCGCCTTACACTGAAGCTTTCTTT. Residues: CASSLSPYTEAFF.

The rearrangement uses TRBV6-6 and TRBJ2-7; possible D gene TRBD1, 6 bases. CDR3 size: 13 residues. Germline V CDR1 and CDR2: MNHNY, SVGAGI (reference sequence). The V and J ends lost 2 bases and 3 bases respectively, with 8 bases between them. CDR3 residues: CASSYNRDYEQYF. The DNA for the CDR3 is TGTGCCAGCAGTTACAACAGGGACTACGAGCAGTACTTC.

The rearrangement uses TRBV27 and TRBJ1-5; no reliable D call. Deletions cut 5 bases from V and 8 bases from J, with 16 bases between. Germline V gives CDR1 MNHEY, CDR2 SMNVEV (reference sequence). This CDR3 is 14 amino acids long. Here the CDR3 reads CASSHGRALEPQHF. The DNA for the CDR3 is TGTGCCAGCAGTCACGGGAGGGCCCTGGAGCCCCAGCATTTT.

DNA of the CDR3: TGTGCCTGGTGTCCCCGGGGACACTTGTACAATGAGCAGTTCTTC. Translated, it gives CAWCPRGHLYNEQFF. The V call is TRBV30, the J call TRBJ2-1, with D perhaps TRBD1 (6 bases). V lost 5 bases to trimming and J lost 4 bases, with 18 bases between them. Germline lookup yields CDR1 GTSNPN and CDR2 SVGIG (reference sequence). The CDR3 spans 15 residues.

J is TRBJ1-5 and V is TRBV6-5; D is unclear. The CDR3 sequence is 14 residues long. Per germline, CDR1 MNHEY and CDR2 SVGAGI. V was shortened by 1 base and J by 5 bases, with 9 bases between the two germline ends. In DNA form, the CDR3 reads TGTGCCAGCAGTTACTATTTTGGAGATCAGCCCCAGCATTTT. Translating gives CASSYYFGDQPQHF.

This chain links TRBV6-1 with TRBJ1-3; maybe TRBD1 (5 bases). V gave up 7 bases and J gave up 0 bases, with 13 bases separating them. Germline V lookup: CDR1 MNHNS, CDR2 SASEGT. The CDR3 length is 15 residues. CDR3: CASTVAGGSGNTIYF. The CDR3 DNA is TGTGCCAGCACGGTAGCGGGGGGCTCTGGAAACACCATATATTTT.

V gene TRBV28 combines with J gene TRBJ1-2; D might be TRBD1 (5 bases). V lost 3 bases and J lost 8, with 16 bases in between. Germline CDR1 and CDR2: MDHEN and SYDVKM. The CDR3 covers 14 residues. CDR3 region: CASSFQNTGEGYTF. The CDR3 region has the DNA TGTGCCAGCAGTTTCCAGAACACAGGAGAAGGCTACACCTTC.

This chain connects TRBV6-4 to TRBJ1-5; D perhaps matches TRBD1 (6 bases). V was clipped by 8 bases and J by 3 bases, with 17 bases between them. The germline gives CDR1 MRHNA, CDR2 SNTAGT. This CDR3 has 15 residues. The CDR3 nucleotides read TGTGCCAGCGGGAGGATCGGACAGCCCAATCAGCCCCAGCATTTT. Translated, it gives CASGRIGQPNQPQHF.

The gene calls are TRBV11-2 and TRBJ1-3; D gene ambiguous. The germline V gene encodes CDR1 SGHAT and CDR2 FQNNGV. Trimming removed 5 bases from V and 7 bases from J, with 9 bases in between. This CDR3 is built from 12 residues. CDR3 amino acids: CASSVLGNTIYF. In DNA form, the CDR3 reads TGTGCCAGCAGCGTCTTGGGGAACACCATATATTTT. Based on the CDR3 plus reference TRBV11-2 and TRBJ1-3, the full variable domain is EAGVAQSPRYKIIEKRQSVAFWCNPISGHATLYWYQQILGQGPKLLIQFQNNGVVDDSQLPKDRFSAERLKGVDSTLKIQPAKLEDSAVYLCASSVLGNTIYFGEGSWLTVV.

This CDR3 reads CASSDMDSGANVLTF. The CDR3 region has the DNA TGTGCCAGCAGTGATATGGACTCTGGGGCCAACGTCCTGACTTTC. The rearrangement uses TRBV6-1 and TRBJ2-6; D gene uncertain. Germline CDR1 and CDR2: MNHNS and SASEGT. The CDR3 extends over 15 amino acids. Trimming stripped 3 bases from V and 0 bases from J, with 6 bases between.

J is TRBJ2-7 and V is TRBV29-1; 8 bases are shared with TRBD2. This CDR3 spans 13 amino acids. Germline V gene lookup returns CDR1 SQVTM and CDR2 ANQGSEA. J lost 4 bases, V lost 7 bases, and 9 bases had no gene match. The CDR3 bases are TGCAGCGCTGGAGCGGGGGACCATTACGAGCAGTACTTC. Amino acids: CSAGAGDHYEQYF.